The clone carrying this T cell receptor (beta chain) was seen at least ten times. Its matching antigen is unknown. This entry comes from a study of T cells after yellow fever vaccination. Study-level findings and limits: Reappearing after the booster were most of the clones from primary vaccination (around 96% CD4, around 90% CD8). Of the clonotypes, a small share occurred in both CD4 and CD8 compartments. Weaker overall, the secondary response nonetheless peaked faster (day 5 versus 15).

The CDR3 has 15 amino acids. Between the trimmed V and J ends, which lost 2 bases and 4 bases, there was a span of 11 bases. Germline V gives CDR1 SGHVS, CDR2 FNYEAQ. A process of 5'RACE template switching, which added a universal primer site and UMIs, was used to make TCR cDNA. In TCRdb, the 5' RACE reads were re-called with MiXCR into one record per CDR3 protein. The sample lists some 320,000 distinct CDR3 sequences, roughly 4.3% seen once, with 20% to 25% in the top ten. The sample consisted of PBMCs, taken 5 days after the yellow fever booster vaccination. V and J are TRBV7-6 and TRBJ2-2; possibly TRBD1 for D (6 bases). The source is a man aged 18 to 30 who received the YFV17D yellow fever vaccine. As DNA, the CDR3 is TGTGCCAGCAGCTTACTGCAAGGGGGCACCGGGGAGCTGTTTTTT. Translating it yields CASSLLQGGTGELFF. Combining the CDR3 with reference TRBV7-6 and TRBJ2-2 gives the whole variable domain GAGVSQSPRYKVTKRGQDVALRCDPISGHVSLYWYRQALGQGPEFLTYFNYEAQQDKSGLPNDRFSAERPEGSISTLTIQRTEQRDSAMYRCASSLLQGGTGELFFGEGSRLTVL.